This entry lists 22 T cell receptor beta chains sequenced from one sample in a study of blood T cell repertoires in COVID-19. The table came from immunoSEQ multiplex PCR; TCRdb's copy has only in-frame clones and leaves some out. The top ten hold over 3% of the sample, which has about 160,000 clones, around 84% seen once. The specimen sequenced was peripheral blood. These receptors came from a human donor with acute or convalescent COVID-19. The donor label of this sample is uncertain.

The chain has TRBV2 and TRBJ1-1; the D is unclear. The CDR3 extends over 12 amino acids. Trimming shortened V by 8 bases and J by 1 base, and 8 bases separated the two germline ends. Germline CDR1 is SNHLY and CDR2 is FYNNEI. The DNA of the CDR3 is TGTGCCAGCCGTGGCAGGAACACTGAAGCTTTCTTT. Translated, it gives CASRGRNTEAFF.

In DNA, the CDR3 is TGTGCCAGCAGCGTAGAGGGGGCACCTAACTATGGCTACACCTTC. Translated, it gives CASSVEGAPNYGYTF. This chain links TRBV9 with TRBJ1-2; 7 bases map to TRBD1. The J segment lost 0 bases and the V segment lost 0 bases, leaving 2 bases of the junction unmatched. CDR1 and CDR2 from the germline V gene are SGDLS and YYNGEE. The CDR3 spans 15 residues.

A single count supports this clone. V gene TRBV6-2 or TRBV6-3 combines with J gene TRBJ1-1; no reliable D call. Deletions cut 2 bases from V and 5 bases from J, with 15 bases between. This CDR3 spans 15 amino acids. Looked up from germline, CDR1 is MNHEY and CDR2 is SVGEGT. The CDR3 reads CASSYRRAWGTEAFF. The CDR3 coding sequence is TGTGCCAGCAGTTACAGGAGGGCTTGGGGAACTGAAGCTTTCTTT.

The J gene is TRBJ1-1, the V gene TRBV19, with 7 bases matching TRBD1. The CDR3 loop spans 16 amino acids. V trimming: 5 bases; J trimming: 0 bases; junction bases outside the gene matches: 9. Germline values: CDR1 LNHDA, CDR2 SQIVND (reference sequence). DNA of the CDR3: TGTGCCAGTAGTCCATCAGGGGGGAGAATGAACACTGAAGCTTTCTTT. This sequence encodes CASSPSGGRMNTEAFF.

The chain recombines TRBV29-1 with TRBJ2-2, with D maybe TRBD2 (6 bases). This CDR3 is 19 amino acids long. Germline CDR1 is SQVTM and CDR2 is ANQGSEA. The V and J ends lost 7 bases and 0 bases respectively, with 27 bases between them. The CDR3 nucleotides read TGCAGCGCTCTCGCTCGGCGGTACGGGAGCCTTACGAACACCGGGGAGCTGTTTTTT. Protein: CSALARRYGSLTNTGELFF.

The CDR3 loop is CASSLTISGGAYNEQFF. The CDR3 DNA sequence: TGTGCCAGCAGCCTGACGATTAGCGGGGGGGCCTACAATGAGCAGTTCTTC. The J gene is TRBJ2-1, the V gene TRBV4-2; 11 positions agree with TRBD2. Germline V gene sequence: CDR1 LGHNA, CDR2 YNFKEQ. With V trimmed by 4 bases and J by 2 bases, 7 bases remained unmatched. The CDR3 runs 17 residues.

CDR3 DNA sequence: TGTGCCAGCAGCCTTCGGGGGCAGGGGGGCGATAAGACCCAGTACTTC. Its translation: CASSLRGQGGDKTQYF. This chain connects TRBV2 to TRBJ2-5; D perhaps matches TRBD1 (7 bases). This CDR3 is built from 16 residues. The germline V gene has CDR1 SNHLY and CDR2 FYNNEI. V was shortened by 6 bases and J by 6 bases, with 23 bases between the two germline ends.

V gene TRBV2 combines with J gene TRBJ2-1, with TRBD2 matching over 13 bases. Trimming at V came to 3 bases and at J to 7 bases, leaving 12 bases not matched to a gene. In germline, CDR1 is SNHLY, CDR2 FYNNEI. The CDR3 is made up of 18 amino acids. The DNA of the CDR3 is TGTGCCAGCAGTGATTGGGTTGGACTAGCGGGGGTGGGGAATGAGCAGTTCTTC. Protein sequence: CASSDWVGLAGVGNEQFF.

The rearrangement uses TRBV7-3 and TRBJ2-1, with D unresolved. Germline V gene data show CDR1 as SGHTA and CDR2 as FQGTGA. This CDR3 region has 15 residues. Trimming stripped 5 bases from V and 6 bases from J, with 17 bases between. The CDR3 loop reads CASSLVQSNSNEQFF. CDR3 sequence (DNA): TGTGCCAGCAGCCTCGTACAGTCGAATTCCAATGAGCAGTTCTTC. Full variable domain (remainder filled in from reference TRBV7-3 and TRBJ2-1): GAGVSQTPSNKVTEKGKYVELRCDPISGHTALYWYRQSLGQGPEFLIYFQGTGAADDSGLPNDRFFAVRPEGSVSTLKIQRTERGDSAVYLCASSLVQSNSNEQFFGPGTRLTVL.

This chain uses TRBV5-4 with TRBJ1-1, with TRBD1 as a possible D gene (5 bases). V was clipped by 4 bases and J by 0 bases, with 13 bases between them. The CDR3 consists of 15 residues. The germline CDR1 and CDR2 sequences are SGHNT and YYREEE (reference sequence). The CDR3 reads CASSPPMTVNTEAFF. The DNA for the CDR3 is TGTGCCAGCAGCCCTCCGATGACAGTGAACACTGAAGCTTTCTTT.

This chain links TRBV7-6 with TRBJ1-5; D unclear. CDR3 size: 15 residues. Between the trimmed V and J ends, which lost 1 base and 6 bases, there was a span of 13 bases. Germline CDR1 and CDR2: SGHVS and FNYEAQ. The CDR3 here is CASSLEVGETQPQHF. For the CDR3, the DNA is TGTGCCAGCAGCTTAGAGGTCGGAGAAACTCAGCCCCAGCATTTT.

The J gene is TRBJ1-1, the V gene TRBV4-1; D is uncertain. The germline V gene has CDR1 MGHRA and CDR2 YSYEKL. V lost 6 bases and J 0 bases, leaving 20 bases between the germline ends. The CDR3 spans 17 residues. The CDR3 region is CASSHPKVQVMNTEAFF. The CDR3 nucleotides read TGCGCCAGCAGTCACCCCAAGGTCCAGGTCATGAACACTGAAGCTTTCTTT.

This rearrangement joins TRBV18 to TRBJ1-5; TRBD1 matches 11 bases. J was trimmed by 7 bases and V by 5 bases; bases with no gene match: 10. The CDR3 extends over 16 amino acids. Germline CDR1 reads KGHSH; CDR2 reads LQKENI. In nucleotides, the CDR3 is TGTGCCAGCTCAAGCAATTCGGACAGGGGGCGGCAGCCCCAGCATTTT. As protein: CASSSNSDRGRQPQHF.

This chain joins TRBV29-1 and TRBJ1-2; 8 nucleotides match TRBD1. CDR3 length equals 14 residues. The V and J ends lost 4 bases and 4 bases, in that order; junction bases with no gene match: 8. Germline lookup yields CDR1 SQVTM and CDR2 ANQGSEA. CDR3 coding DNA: TGCAGCGTTGTACACAGGGGGGGTGGCTATGGCTACACCTTC. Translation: CSVVHRGGGYGYTF.

Here the CDR3 reads CASREQGGQPQHF. The CDR3 coding sequence is TGTGCCAGCAGAGAACAGGGGGGTCAGCCCCAGCATTTT. The chain combines TRBV5-8 with TRBJ1-5; 8 bases are shared with TRBD1. Per germline, CDR1 SGHTS and CDR2 YDEGEE. The V and J ends lost 5 bases and 6 bases, in that order; junction bases with no gene match: 4. The CDR3 covers 13 residues.

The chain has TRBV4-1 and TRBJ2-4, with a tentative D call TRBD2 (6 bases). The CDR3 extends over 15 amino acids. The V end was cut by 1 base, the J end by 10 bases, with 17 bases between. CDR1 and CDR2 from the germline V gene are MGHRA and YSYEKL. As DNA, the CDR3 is TGCGCCAGCAGCCAAGGGACTGCCGAAAGCGGGATTCAGTACTTC. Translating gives CASSQGTAESGIQYF.

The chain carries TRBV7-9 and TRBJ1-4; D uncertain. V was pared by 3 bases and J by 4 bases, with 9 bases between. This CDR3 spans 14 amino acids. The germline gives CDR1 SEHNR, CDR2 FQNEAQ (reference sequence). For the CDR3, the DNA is TGTGCCAGCAGCTTCAGGACTGATAATGAAAAACTGTTTTTT. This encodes CASSFRTDNEKLFF.

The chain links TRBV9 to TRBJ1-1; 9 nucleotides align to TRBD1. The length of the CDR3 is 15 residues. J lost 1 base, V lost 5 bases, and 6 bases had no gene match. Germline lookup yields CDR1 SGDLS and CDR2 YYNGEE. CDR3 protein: CASSRTQGANTEAFF. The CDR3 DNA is TGTGCCAGCAGTAGAACACAGGGGGCGAACACTGAAGCTTTCTTT.

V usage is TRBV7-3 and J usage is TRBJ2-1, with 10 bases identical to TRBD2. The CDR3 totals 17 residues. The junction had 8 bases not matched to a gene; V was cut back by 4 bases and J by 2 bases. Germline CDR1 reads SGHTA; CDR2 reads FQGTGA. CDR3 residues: CASSSRSLAGAYNEQFF. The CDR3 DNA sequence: TGTGCCAGCAGCTCCAGATCGCTAGCGGGGGCCTACAATGAGCAGTTCTTC.

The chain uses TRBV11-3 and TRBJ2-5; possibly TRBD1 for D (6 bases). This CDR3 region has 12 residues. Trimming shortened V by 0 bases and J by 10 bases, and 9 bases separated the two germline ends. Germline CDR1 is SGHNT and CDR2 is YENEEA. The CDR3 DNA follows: TGTGCCAGCAGCTTAGATCAGGGGCACCAGTACTTC. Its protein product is CASSLDQGHQYF.

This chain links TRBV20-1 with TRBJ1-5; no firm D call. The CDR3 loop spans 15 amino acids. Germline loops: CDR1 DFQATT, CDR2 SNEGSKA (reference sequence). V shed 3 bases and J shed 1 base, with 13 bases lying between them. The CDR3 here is CSASARTNSNQPQHF. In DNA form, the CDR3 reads TGCAGTGCTAGTGCACGTACAAACAGCAATCAGCCCCAGCATTTT.

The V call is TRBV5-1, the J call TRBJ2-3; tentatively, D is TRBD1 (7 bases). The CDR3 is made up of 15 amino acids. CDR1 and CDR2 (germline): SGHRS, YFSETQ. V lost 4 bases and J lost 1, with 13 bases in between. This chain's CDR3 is CASSNGGGGTDTQYF. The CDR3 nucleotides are TGCGCCAGCAGCAACGGAGGGGGCGGCACAGATACGCAGTATTTT.